Presented here are 19 T cell receptor beta chains from one specimen sequenced in a study of blood T cell repertoires in COVID-19 (dated by TCRdb to 2018 to 2021). Libraries were made using the immunoSEQ multiplex PCR assay. In TCRdb, the immuneACCESS table is reduced to in-frame sequences with V and J assigned. These tables do not hold every clone; where another copy was compared, an unresolved V gene accounts for under half, and the others remain unexplained. The sample records about 64,000 clones, roughly 91% of which are singletons. The ten biggest clones cover about a tenth of the sample. Sequenced input: PBMCs or T cells enriched from blood (not recorded which). The receptors originated from a woman in her forties who had recovered from COVID-19.

The rearrangement joins TRBV27 to TRBJ1-5, with D tentatively TRBD1 (5 bases). Germline V gives CDR1 MNHEY, CDR2 SMNVEV (reference sequence). CDR3 length: 15 residues. The ends were cut back, 0 bases at V and 5 bases at J, with 11 bases in the middle. CDR3 amino acids: CASSLSGGGHQPQHF. The CDR3 DNA sequence: TGTGCCAGCAGTTTATCTGGGGGGGGACATCAGCCCCAGCATTTT.

The J gene is TRBJ1-6, the V gene TRBV6-5; TRBD1 matches at 7 bases. The germline V gene has CDR1 MNHEY and CDR2 SVGAGI. The CDR3 runs to 14 residues. V was pared by 5 bases and J by 7 bases, with 5 bases of the junction left unmatched. The CDR3 loop reads CASSKGTENSPLHF. CDR3 coding DNA: TGTGCCAGCAGTAAGGGGACAGAGAATTCACCCCTCCACTTT.

V is TRBV6-5 and J is TRBJ1-1; D is unclear. Per the germline V gene, CDR1 is MNHEY and CDR2 is SVGAGI. The CDR3 has 13 residues. Trimming pared 5 bases from V and 0 bases from J, leaving 7 bases between. This chain's CDR3 is CASSLSLNTEAFF. The CDR3 nucleotides are TGTGCCAGCAGTCTATCCTTGAACACTGAAGCTTTCTTT.

The chain has TRBV7-9 and TRBJ1-5, with a weak D call TRBD1 (5 bases). This CDR3 spans 15 amino acids. Trimming took off 2 bases at V and 4 bases at J, with 12 bases between the two ends. Looked up from germline, CDR1 is SEHNR and CDR2 is FQNEAQ (reference sequence). As DNA, the CDR3 is TGTGCCAGCAGCTTAACGGGGGGTGGGAATCAGCCCCAGCATTTT. It encodes CASSLTGGGNQPQHF.

This clone was counted once. This chain connects TRBV11-2 to TRBJ2-5, with 8 bases matching TRBD1. The CDR3 sequence is 14 residues long. The ends lost 4 bases at V and 5 bases at J; junction bases unmatched: 6. The germline CDR1 and CDR2 sequences are SGHAT and FQNNGV. The DNA of the CDR3 is TGTGCCAGCAGCTCTCAGGGGGCGCGGGAGACCCAGTACTTC. Its protein product is CASSSQGARETQYF.

The gene calls are TRBV11-1 and TRBJ2-7, with 8 bases matching TRBD1. V gave up 5 bases and J gave up 6 bases; unmatched junction bases: 9. The CDR3 runs 14 residues. Per germline, CDR1 SGHAT and CDR2 FQDESV (reference sequence). DNA of the CDR3: TGTGCCAGCAGCACCAGGACAGGGCCTCTCGAGCAGTACTTC. This codes for CASSTRTGPLEQYF.

The CDR3 DNA follows: TGTGCCAGCAGTTTTTACGACAGGGACGAGCAGTACTTC. Protein: CASSFYDRDEQYF. The J gene is TRBJ2-7, the V gene TRBV27, with 7 positions matching TRBD1. Germline CDR1 and CDR2: MNHEY and SMNVEV (reference sequence). The CDR3 loop spans 13 amino acids. Trimming at V came to 3 bases and at J to 5 bases, leaving 4 bases not matched to a gene.

This clone was picked up one time. A junction end diverges from the germline sequence, so it may reflect a read error. The chain combines TRBV11-2 with TRBJ2-5, with 10 bases that match TRBD2. Per the germline V gene, CDR1 is SGHAT and CDR2 is FQNNGV. The CDR3 consists of 15 residues. The CDR3, as DNA: TGTGCCAGCAGCCTAAATAGCGGGGGGCTCGAGAACCAGTACTTC. Translation gives CASSLNSGGLENQYF.

The chain carries TRBV19 and TRBJ2-6; no clear D gene. CDR3 length equals 15 residues. The germline CDR1 and CDR2 sequences are LNHDA and SQIVND (reference sequence). With 6 bases removed from V and 2 bases from J, the gap between germline ends came to 11 bases. CDR3 DNA sequence: TGTGCCAGTAGCGCGGATTTGGCTGGGGCCAACGTCCTGACTTTC. It codes for CASSADLAGANVLTF.

The CDR3 DNA reads as TGTGCCAGCAGTCCTGGATTTAGCAAGCACTACGAGCAGTACTTC. This sequence encodes CASSPGFSKHYEQYF. The chain recombines TRBV28 with TRBJ2-7, with D unclear. V was cut by 5 bases and J by 3 bases, with 17 bases left in between. The germline CDR1 and CDR2 sequences are MDHEN and SYDVKM. There are 15 residues in the CDR3.

The rearrangement joins TRBV3-1 (or the pseudogene TRBV3-2) to TRBJ1-1, with 9 bases fitting TRBD1. Germline V gives CDR1 LGHDT, CDR2 YNNKEL (reference sequence). After removal of 2 bases from V and 6 bases from J, the junction contained 4 bases not matched to a gene. The CDR3 is 14 residues long. In DNA, the CDR3 is TGTGCCAGCAGCCAACCGACAGGGGGAGCTGAAGCTTTCTTT. Translated, it gives CASSQPTGGAEAFF.

V is TRBV7-2 and J is TRBJ1-5; 9 bases line up with TRBD1. Losses at the gene ends were 5 bases for V and 1 base for J; bases not matched to a gene: 3. Germline V lookup: CDR1 SGHTA, CDR2 FQGNSA. This CDR3 is built from 15 residues. The CDR3 sequence: CASSGQGTSNQPQHF. In DNA form, the CDR3 reads TGTGCCAGCAGCGGACAGGGGACGAGCAATCAGCCCCAGCATTTT.

The chain couples TRBV6-7 to TRBJ2-5; D is perhaps TRBD1 (5 bases). TRBV6-7 is given ORF status, its function remaining uncertain. CDR3 size: 14 residues. V was pared by 1 base and J by 3 bases, with 9 bases between. CDR3 bases: TGTGCCAGCAGTTACTTGGGGCGAGAAGAGACCCAGTACTTC. Protein sequence: CASSYLGREETQYF.

The rearrangement uses TRBV23-1 and TRBJ1-4, with 9 bases that match TRBD1. TRBV23-1 is an ORF for which the function is uncertain. With V trimmed by 0 bases and J by 6 bases, 8 bases remained unmatched. The CDR3 covers 17 residues. CDR3 region: CASSQSHRTGAHEKLFF. The CDR3 DNA sequence: TGCGCCAGCAGTCAATCTCATCGGACAGGGGCTCATGAAAAACTGTTTTTT.

On this clone itself: The same CDR3 arises from other DNA sequences in this sample as well. This rearrangement joins TRBV29-1 to TRBJ1-5; D ambiguous. This CDR3 spans 12 amino acids. The ends were cut back, 4 bases at V and 0 bases at J, with 4 bases in the middle. Germline CDR1 reads SQVTM; CDR2 reads ANQGSEA. This chain's CDR3 is CSVAGSNQPQHF. The CDR3 bases are TGCAGCGTTGCAGGTAGCAATCAGCCCCAGCATTTT.

The chain employs TRBV3-1 (or the pseudogene TRBV3-2) and TRBJ1-5, with a possible D match to TRBD1 (5 bases). V was clipped by 3 bases and J by 4 bases, with 16 bases between them. The CDR3 is 16 residues long. Germline V gene lookup returns CDR1 LGHDT and CDR2 YNNKEL (reference sequence). The CDR3 reads CASSHGKDRGNQPQHF. In nucleotides, the CDR3 is TGTGCCAGCAGCCACGGAAAAGATAGGGGTAATCAGCCCCAGCATTTT.

V and J are TRBV5-1 and TRBJ2-1, with a weak D call TRBD1 (6 bases). The CDR3 consists of 15 residues. Germline values: CDR1 SGHRS, CDR2 YFSETQ. Trimming pared 3 bases from V and 7 bases from J, leaving 17 bases between. In DNA form, the CDR3 reads TGCGCCAGCAGCTCCAGGGGCCCGGATAAAAATGAGCAGTTCTTC. Residues: CASSSRGPDKNEQFF.

The chain recombines TRBV15 with TRBJ2-7; maybe TRBD1 (5 bases). Trimming cost V 5 bases and J 1 base, with 21 bases left between them. Germline V gives CDR1 LNHNV, CDR2 YYDKDF (reference sequence). The CDR3 sequence is 17 residues long. The CDR3 protein is CATSRYISRSGSYEQYF. In nucleotides, the CDR3 is TGTGCCACCAGCCGCTACATATCACGGTCAGGGTCCTACGAGCAGTACTTC.

The gene calls are TRBV6-5 and TRBJ1-6; D is uncertain. The CDR3 covers 14 residues. V lost 7 bases to trimming and J lost 9 bases, with 16 bases between them. Germline V gene sequence: CDR1 MNHEY, CDR2 SVGAGI. The CDR3: CASKKARGISPLHF. The CDR3 nucleotides are TGTGCCAGCAAAAAAGCCCGCGGCATTTCACCCCTCCACTTT.